These 29 T cell receptor beta chains were sequenced from one sample in a study of OX40 agonist ivuxolimab in advanced cancers. The protocol was immunoSEQ multiplex PCR, while the TCRdb copy is restricted to in-frame clones and leaves out a portion. In the table there are tens of thousands of clones, 83% of which are singletons. Sample: CD4+ or CD8+ T cells sorted from blood, taken in a trial of the OX40 agonist ivuxolimab. The receptors shown here come from an adult with an advanced solid tumor such as melanoma, head and neck, liver or kidney cancer.

The rearrangement joins TRBV6-5 to TRBJ1-6, with 10 bases identical to TRBD1. The CDR3 contains 16 residues. Losses at the gene ends were 0 bases for V and 8 bases for J; bases not matched to a gene: 4. The germline CDR1 and CDR2 sequences are MNHEY and SVGAGI. The CDR3, as DNA: TGTGCCAGCAGTTACTCGAGACAGGGGGCTTATTCACCCCTCCACTTT. It encodes CASSYSRQGAYSPLHF.

The gene calls are TRBV7-2 and TRBJ2-5, with TRBD2 matching 11 bases. Germline V lookup: CDR1 SGHTA, CDR2 FQGNSA. The CDR3 is 15 amino acids. V dropped 5 bases and J dropped 2; count of bases not matched to a gene: 4. The DNA for the CDR3 is TGTGCCAGCAGCACAGGGACTAGCGGACAAGAGACCCAGTACTTC. It specifies CASSTGTSGQETQYF.

In DNA form, the CDR3 reads TGCGCCAGCAGCTTGGGGAGGACAGGGGGCATCTTATTCCACGAGCAGTACTTC. Its translation: CASSLGRTGGILFHEQYF. V usage is TRBV5-1 and J usage is TRBJ2-7; TRBD1 matches 11 bases. Per the germline V gene, CDR1 is SGHRS and CDR2 is YFSETQ. The CDR3 consists of 18 residues. J gave up 5 bases and V 0 bases, and 13 bases lay outside the gene matches.

This clone was observed a single time. The V gene is TRBV19, the J gene TRBJ2-1; 9 bases map to TRBD2. The CDR3 loop spans 16 amino acids. J was trimmed by 8 bases and V by 5 bases; bases with no gene match: 13. Germline CDR1 is LNHDA and CDR2 is SQIVND (reference sequence). CDR3 loop: CASSPRRTSALDEQFF. The CDR3 bases are TGTGCCAGTAGTCCGAGGCGGACTAGCGCCCTCGATGAGCAGTTCTTC.

The V gene is TRBV18, the J gene TRBJ1-6; TRBD1 matches 7 bases. V trimming: 4 bases; J trimming: 7 bases; junction bases outside the gene matches: 7. CDR1 KGHSH and CDR2 LQKENI come from the germline V gene. The CDR3 has 15 residues. The CDR3 bases are TGTGCCAGCTCACAGGTGGACAGGAGAAATTCACCCCTCCACTTT. It translates to CASSQVDRRNSPLHF.

This chain's CDR3 is CASSLDRTWYAEQYF. The DNA for the CDR3 is TGTGCCAGCAGTTTAGATAGGACTTGGTATGCCGAGCAGTACTTC. The J gene is TRBJ2-7, the V gene TRBV27; a possible D gene is TRBD2 (5 bases). Germline CDR1 and CDR2: MNHEY and SMNVEV (reference sequence). The V and J ends lost 2 bases and 6 bases respectively, with 17 bases between them. The CDR3 totals 15 residues.

This chain joins TRBV13 and TRBJ2-7, with a possible D match to TRBD2 (6 bases). V was clipped by 7 bases and J by 6 bases, with 16 bases between them. CDR1 PRHDT and CDR2 FYEKMQ come from the germline V gene (reference sequence). This CDR3 spans 13 amino acids. The CDR3 here is CASNRREFGEQYF. In DNA, the CDR3 is TGTGCCAGCAACCGGAGGGAGTTTGGCGAGCAGTACTTC.

The V call is TRBV7-8, the J call TRBJ2-7; a weak D match, TRBD1 (5 bases). This CDR3 contains 14 residues. The V and J ends lost 2 bases and 0 bases respectively, with 8 bases between them. Germline V gene lookup returns CDR1 SGHVS and CDR2 FQNEAQ. DNA for the CDR3: TGTGCCAGCAGCTTAAGCAGGGTCTCCTACGAGCAGTACTTC. As protein: CASSLSRVSYEQYF.

The rearrangement joins TRBV4-2 to TRBJ2-5; TRBD2 agrees at 8 bases. CDR3 size: 16 residues. The ends lost 3 bases at V and 4 bases at J; junction bases unmatched: 10. Looked up from germline, CDR1 is LGHNA and CDR2 is YNFKEQ. In DNA, the CDR3 is TGTGCCAGCAGCCACCGACTAGCTCGGGAGGGAGAGACCCAGTACTTC. It yields the protein CASSHRLAREGETQYF.

This chain uses TRBV10-3 with TRBJ1-1, with D tentatively TRBD1 (5 bases). CDR1 ENHRY and CDR2 SYGVKD come from the germline V gene. The CDR3 length is 13 residues. Between the trimmed V and J ends, which lost 6 bases and 5 bases, there was a span of 13 bases. CDR3 sequence: CAIREPGSTEAFF. As DNA, the CDR3 is TGTGCCATCAGGGAGCCAGGGTCTACTGAAGCTTTCTTT.

The J gene is TRBJ1-3, the V gene TRBV5-1, with D possibly TRBD1 on 6 matching bases. The CDR3 loop spans 14 amino acids. Germline lookup yields CDR1 SGHRS and CDR2 YFSETQ. Trimming took 3 bases from V and 1 from J, leaving 8 bases between them. CDR3 nucleotide sequence: TGCGCCAGCAGCTCCACAGGGTCTGGAAACACCATATATTTT. Its translation: CASSSTGSGNTIYF.

This clone has a single count. The chain joins TRBV5-6 to TRBJ1-2; D is undetermined. This CDR3 spans 14 amino acids. Germline V gene data show CDR1 as SGHDT and CDR2 as YYEEEE. V dropped 4 bases and J dropped 4 bases, with 14 bases sitting between them. CDR3 nucleotides: TGTGCCAGCAGCCCGGTCGGGTTGGGCTATGGCTACACCTTC. This sequence encodes CASSPVGLGYGYTF.

The rearrangement joins TRBV6-6 to TRBJ1-3; D uncertain. CDR3 size: 12 residues. Germline V lookup: CDR1 MNHNY, CDR2 SVGAGI (reference sequence). V lost 6 bases, J lost 7 bases, and 10 bases lay in between. The CDR3 region has the DNA TGTGCCAGCAGCCGCCCACGGAACACCATATATTTT. Translating it yields CASSRPRNTIYF.

This clone showed up just once. The chain carries TRBV11-3 and TRBJ2-5, with a tentative D call TRBD2 (6 bases). The V gene's germline CDR1 is SGHNT and CDR2 YENEEA. The CDR3 is made up of 20 amino acids. V lost 4 bases and J lost 2, with 29 bases in between. The CDR3 DNA is TGTGCCAGCAGCTCGCTATTTGCCCCTAGCGTAAGTCGGAATCAAGAGACCCAGTACTTC. It is translated as CASSSLFAPSVSRNQETQYF.

The J gene is TRBJ1-5, the V gene TRBV10-3; a possible D gene is TRBD1 (5 bases). The CDR3 totals 14 residues. Trimming took 6 bases from V and 5 from J, leaving 14 bases between them. The germline V gene has CDR1 ENHRY and CDR2 SYGVKD. Written as DNA, the CDR3 is TGTGCCATCAGCACCTCAGGGAGGGATCAGCCCCAGCATTTT. Encoded protein: CAISTSGRDQPQHF.

The V call is TRBV6-6, the J call TRBJ2-3; tentative D call: TRBD2 (6 bases). Trimming took off 8 bases at V and 1 base at J, with 10 bases between the two ends. CDR3 length equals 13 residues. Germline assignment: CDR1 MNHNY and CDR2 SVGAGI (reference sequence). This chain's CDR3 is CASEGGGTDTQYF. The CDR3 DNA follows: TGTGCCAGCGAAGGCGGGGGCACAGATACGCAGTATTTT.

This clone was found once. The rearrangement joins TRBV4-3 to TRBJ1-6, with D perhaps TRBD1 (5 bases). CDR3 size: 15 residues. Between the trimmed V and J ends, which lost 1 base and 6 bases, there was a span of 10 bases. Germline V CDR1 and CDR2: LGHNA, YSLEER. The chain's CDR3 is CASSQGSRGNSPLHF. Here the CDR3 DNA reads TGCGCCAGCAGCCAAGGATCAAGGGGTAATTCACCCCTCCACTTT.

V usage is TRBV10-3 and J usage is TRBJ2-1; no clear D. Trimming took off 3 bases at V and 4 bases at J, with 13 bases between the two ends. Germline CDR1 is ENHRY and CDR2 is SYGVKD. The CDR3 has 15 amino acids. CDR3 protein: CAISERQTLYNEQFF. The CDR3 nucleotides read TGTGCCATCAGTGAAAGACAAACCCTATACAATGAGCAGTTCTTC.

V gene TRBV4-3 combines with J gene TRBJ2-2, with D uncertain. Germline CDR1 reads LGHNA; CDR2 reads YSLEER. V was shortened by 0 bases and J by 4 bases, with 12 bases between the two germline ends. This CDR3 has 16 amino acids. CDR3 coding DNA: TGCGCCAGCAGCCAAGATCGAGGACCTTTCACCGGGGAGCTGTTTTTT. This translates into CASSQDRGPFTGELFF.

The chain combines TRBV28 with TRBJ1-1; no clear D. From germline, CDR1 is MDHEN and CDR2 SYDVKM. Trimming shortened V by 3 bases and J by 1 base, and 12 bases separated the two germline ends. This CDR3 has 15 amino acids. CDR3 protein: CASSLGSVGNTEAFF. CDR3 DNA: TGTGCCAGCAGTTTGGGTTCGGTGGGGAACACTGAAGCTTTCTTT.

V is TRBV27 and J is TRBJ2-7; tentatively, D is TRBD1 or TRBD2 (7 bases each). The V gene's germline CDR1 is MNHEY and CDR2 SMNVEV (reference sequence). Trimming stripped 2 bases from V and 1 base from J, with 12 bases between. This CDR3 region has 15 residues. CDR3 nucleotides: TGTGCCAGCAGTTTAGGGGAGGGACAGTCCTACGAGCAGTACTTC. It specifies CASSLGEGQSYEQYF.

V gene TRBV7-6 combines with J gene TRBJ1-2; 7 bases line up with TRBD1. J lost 4 bases, V lost 5 bases, and 13 bases had no gene match. There are 16 residues in the CDR3. Germline values: CDR1 SGHVS, CDR2 FNYEAQ. CDR3 nucleotides: TGTGCCAGCAGCCCCTCCCTCCTACAGGGGAGCTATGGCTACACCTTC. It encodes CASSPSLLQGSYGYTF.

This rearrangement joins TRBV5-5 to TRBJ2-7; 8 bases match TRBD1. Looked up from germline, CDR1 is SGHKS and CDR2 is YYEKEE (reference sequence). Trimming took 1 base from V and 1 from J; bases not matched to a gene: 1. This CDR3 is 14 amino acids long. CDR3 DNA sequence: TGTGCCAGCAGCTTGCAGGGGGCGTCCTACGAGCAGTACTTC. The encoded protein is CASSLQGASYEQYF.

This chain joins TRBV6-1 and TRBJ1-2; 7 bases match TRBD1. The V gene's germline CDR1 is MNHNS and CDR2 SASEGT. V trimming: 6 bases; J trimming: 5 bases; junction bases outside the gene matches: 6. This CDR3 is 13 amino acids long. CDR3 bases: TGTGCCAGCAGCTCGACAGGGAGATATGGCTACACCTTC. Protein: CASSSTGRYGYTF.

The chain combines TRBV6-6 with TRBJ1-6; tentatively, D is TRBD1 (5 bases). Trimming left V 0 bases short and J 10 bases short, with 13 bases between. Germline CDR1 MNHNY, CDR2 SVGAGI (reference sequence). The CDR3 has 15 residues. This CDR3 is CASSYSGRGDSPLHF. DNA of the CDR3: TGTGCCAGCAGTTACTCGGGGAGGGGAGACTCACCCCTCCACTTT.

The V call is TRBV10-1, the J call TRBJ2-7; D not certain. The CDR3 contains 14 residues. Germline V lookup: CDR1 WNHNN, CDR2 SYGVQD (reference sequence). Trimming stripped 5 bases from V and 6 bases from J, with 17 bases between. CDR3 DNA sequence: TGCGCCAGCAGTCAATACTATACAAGGGCCGAGCAGTACTTC. Amino acid sequence: CASSQYYTRAEQYF.

The CDR3 loop is CASSLATGDPPYEQYF. The CDR3 nucleotides are TGTGCCAGCAGCTTAGCCACAGGGGATCCCCCCTACGAGCAGTACTTC. J is TRBJ2-7 and V is TRBV7-2; 7 bases match TRBD1. The CDR3 is made up of 16 amino acids. Germline V gene sequence: CDR1 SGHTA, CDR2 FQGNSA. J gave up 2 bases and V 0 bases, and 7 bases lay outside the gene matches. Combining the CDR3 with reference TRBV7-2 and TRBJ2-7 gives the whole variable domain GAGVSQSPSNKVTEKGKDVELRCDPISGHTALYWYRQSLGQGLEFLIYFQGNSAPDKSGLPSDRFSAERTGGSVSTLTIQRTQQEDSAVYLCASSLATGDPPYEQYFGPGTRLTVT.

This clone has only one observation. The chain employs TRBV2 and TRBJ1-4; D remains unclear. Between the trimmed V and J ends, which lost 9 bases and 0 bases, there was a span of 11 bases. CDR1 and CDR2 (germline): SNHLY, FYNNEI. This CDR3 has 14 residues. CDR3 protein: CASSMGTTNEKLFF. CDR3 DNA: TGTGCCAGTTCCATGGGGACAACTAATGAAAAACTGTTTTTT.

The genes are TRBV7-2 and TRBJ1-5, with 7 nucleotides matching TRBD1. The CDR3 is 16 amino acids. V shed 5 bases, J shed 7 bases, and the junction held 14 bases outside the gene matches. Germline V CDR1 and CDR2: SGHTA, FQGNSA. The CDR3 DNA reads as TGTGCCAGCAGCCCTACCTTACAGGGGAGCGGCCAGCCCCAGCATTTT. It specifies CASSPTLQGSGQPQHF.